The source of this TCR beta chain is a study of control samples from healthy donors and cancer patients. The CDR3 has 14 residues. Germline lookup yields CDR1 MDHEN and CDR2 SYDVKM. The germline V and J ends were trimmed by 7 bases and 4 bases, with 16 bases remaining between them. TCRdb's table, derived via immunoSEQ multiplex PCR, lists solely in-frame clones and lacks some. The table has about 140,000 clones, 85% to 95% seen once; the top ten hold roughly 14%. This chain connects TRBV28 to TRBJ1-1, with D possibly matching TRBD1 (6 bases). Sequencing was performed on blood. The receptor comes from a man in his forties in good health. The CDR3 reads CASISGGSGTEAFF. The CDR3 region has the DNA TGTGCCAGCATTTCGGGGGGCTCGGGCACTGAAGCTTTCTTT.